The present T cell receptor (beta chain) was sequenced within a study of CD4 and CD8 cells across lung adenocarcinoma regions. This clonotype appeared many times. V gave up 1 base and J gave up 4 bases, with 14 bases separating them. Germline values: CDR1 SGHVS, CDR2 FNYEAQ. The CDR3 has 15 residues. Localized lung adenocarcinoma, a non-small cell lung cancer, affected the donors. TCRdb called the PCR reads again in MiXCR, with one record for every CDR3 protein. The table has about 9,600 distinct CDR3 sequences, roughly 46% seen once. The sample comprised CD4+ T cells from the margin of a lung tumor. The origin of this receptor is a male donor with lung adenocarcinoma. The CD4 and CD8 labels of this study may be unreliable. The V gene is TRBV7-6, the J gene TRBJ2-7; a weak D match, TRBD1 (6 bases). The CDR3 is CASSLDEGERYEQYF. The CDR3 coding sequence is TGTGCCAGCAGCTTAGACGAGGGGGAGCGATACGAGCAGTACTTC. The variable domain in full, with the rest retrieved from reference TRBV7-6 and TRBJ2-7, is GAGVSQSPRYKVTKRGQDVALRCDPISGHVSLYWYRQALGQGPEFLTYFNYEAQQDKSGLPNDRFSAERPEGSISTLTIQRTEQRDSAMYRCASSLDEGERYEQYFGPGTRLTVT.